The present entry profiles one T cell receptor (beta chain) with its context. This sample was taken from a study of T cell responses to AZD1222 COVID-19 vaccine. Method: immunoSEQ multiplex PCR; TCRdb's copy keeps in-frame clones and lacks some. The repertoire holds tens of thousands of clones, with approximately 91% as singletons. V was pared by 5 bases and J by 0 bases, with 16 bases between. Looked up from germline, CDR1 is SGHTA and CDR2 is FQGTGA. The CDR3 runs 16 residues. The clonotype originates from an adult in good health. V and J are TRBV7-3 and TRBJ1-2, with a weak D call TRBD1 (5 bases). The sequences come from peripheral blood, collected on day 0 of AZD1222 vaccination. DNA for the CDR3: TGTGCCAGCAGCCCCGACGGGGGGGGAACTAACTATGGCTACACCTTC. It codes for CASSPDGGGTNYGYTF.